This T cell receptor (beta chain) came from a study of T cells in Graves' hyperthyroidism and ophthalmopathy. Study-wide findings and caveats: Ophthalmopathy onset followed model prediction by a median approximately 5.9 months.

This clonotype was detected ten times or more. Its specificity is unknown. V was pared by 2 bases and J by 1 base, with 15 bases of the junction left unmatched. The CDR3 loop spans 19 amino acids. Germline CDR1 and CDR2: SGHTA and FQGNSA. Amplification yielded TCR beta CDR3 regions, with RNA transcripts as the source. The HTBI primer set drove a first-round RT-PCR of the TCR CDR3. In TCRdb, the multiplex PCR reads were re-called with MiXCR into one record per CDR3 protein. The profile shows around 600,000 distinct CDR3 sequences, approximately 15% of them singletons. This chain joins TRBV7-2 and TRBJ1-1, with 8 nucleotides matching TRBD1. The TCR sequence derives from a woman in her late teens or twenties with Graves' ophthalmopathy. Sequencing was done on a sample of blood. CDR3 sequence: CASSLYSGGRGRGNTEAFF. The CDR3 bases are TGTGCCAGCAGCTTATATTCGGGGGGCAGGGGGCGGGGGAACACTGAAGCTTTCTTT.